These 8 T cell receptor beta chains were all obtained from the same sample, sequenced in a study of beta chain features in type 1 diabetes. Study-level points and caveats: Among patients with Type 1 diabetes, TCRB CDR3s were moderately but significantly shorter in every one of the four CD4+ subsets.

Their target antigens are unknown. The whole isolated RNA underwent reverse transcription, so sequencing captured expressed TCRB transcripts. The table came from immunoSEQ multiplex PCR; TCRdb's copy has only in-frame clones and leaves some out. The data contain some 640,000 clones, over 12% of them singletons. Sequencing was done on a sample of naive CD4+ T cells from blood. Source of these receptors: a man younger than 35 with type 1 diabetes.

A few counts support this clone. The chain has TRBV28 and TRBJ2-5; 11 bases fit TRBD1. Trimming removed 7 bases from V and 5 bases from J; junction bases left unmatched: 3. This CDR3 has 13 residues. Germline loops: CDR1 MDHEN, CDR2 SYDVKM. CDR3 DNA sequence: TGTGCCAGCACCAGGGACAGGGGGGAGACCCAGTACTTC. Protein product: CASTRDRGETQYF.

The genes are TRBV4-2 and TRBJ1-1, with no clear D. V was cut by 5 bases and J by 4 bases, with 11 bases left in between. The CDR3 loop spans 13 amino acids. CDR1 is LGHNA and CDR2 is YNFKEQ in the germline V gene. The CDR3 region has the DNA TGTGCCAGCAGCGGGGAGAGGAGCACTGAAGCTTTCTTT. Amino acid sequence: CASSGERSTEAFF.

The chain is built from TRBV13 and TRBJ2-1, with D unresolved. CDR1 and CDR2 (germline): PRHDT, FYEKMQ (reference sequence). This CDR3 is built from 13 residues. Trimming stripped 0 bases from V and 8 bases from J, with 8 bases between. CDR3 region: CASSLGRRDEQFF. As DNA, the CDR3 is TGTGCCAGCAGCTTAGGCCGTAGAGATGAGCAGTTCTTC.

The rearrangement links TRBV7-2 to TRBJ2-1; D is uncertain. Trimming took 5 bases from V and 3 from J, leaving 11 bases between them. The CDR3 contains 14 residues. CDR1 is SGHTA, CDR2 FQGNSA, per germline. In DNA, the CDR3 is TGTGCCAGCAGCGCCGGGCCTAGCTACAATGAGCAGTTCTTC. Translating gives CASSAGPSYNEQFF.

This chain connects TRBV14 to TRBJ1-6; maybe TRBD1 (5 bases). Germline values: CDR1 SGHDN, CDR2 FVKESK. V lost 0 bases and J lost 10, with 13 bases in between. The CDR3 has 15 amino acids. The CDR3 is CASSQDWGGSSPLHF. The CDR3 nucleotides are TGTGCCAGCAGCCAAGATTGGGGGGGTTCGTCACCCCTCCACTTT.

This clone was counted only a few times. This chain connects TRBV7-2 to TRBJ2-4; D may be TRBD1 (6 bases). CDR1 is SGHTA, CDR2 FQGNSA, per germline. V shed 0 bases and J shed 8 bases, with 17 bases lying between them. This CDR3 is 16 amino acids long. Written as DNA, the CDR3 is TGTGCCAGCAGCTTAGCCCATAGATCAGGGGCGGACATTCAGTACTTC. Encoded protein: CASSLAHRSGADIQYF.

Only a few counts were recorded for this clone. The chain employs TRBV11-2 and TRBJ2-3; no definite D call. The CDR3 covers 15 residues. Between the trimmed V and J ends, which lost 4 bases and 0 bases, there was a span of 11 bases. The germline gives CDR1 SGHAT, CDR2 FQNNGV. CDR3 coding DNA: TGTGCCAGCAGCTCCGCGGTTACTAGCACAGATACGCAGTATTTT. It specifies CASSSAVTSTDTQYF.

This clone was seen only a few times. The gene calls are TRBV7-3 and TRBJ1-6; D unclear. The CDR3 loop spans 15 amino acids. V was clipped by 5 bases and J by 7 bases, with 15 bases between them. Germline CDR1 and CDR2: SGHTA and FQGTGA. DNA for the CDR3: TGTGCCAGCAGCCTCCAAAGGCATGGGAATTCACCCCTCCACTTT. This codes for CASSLQRHGNSPLHF.